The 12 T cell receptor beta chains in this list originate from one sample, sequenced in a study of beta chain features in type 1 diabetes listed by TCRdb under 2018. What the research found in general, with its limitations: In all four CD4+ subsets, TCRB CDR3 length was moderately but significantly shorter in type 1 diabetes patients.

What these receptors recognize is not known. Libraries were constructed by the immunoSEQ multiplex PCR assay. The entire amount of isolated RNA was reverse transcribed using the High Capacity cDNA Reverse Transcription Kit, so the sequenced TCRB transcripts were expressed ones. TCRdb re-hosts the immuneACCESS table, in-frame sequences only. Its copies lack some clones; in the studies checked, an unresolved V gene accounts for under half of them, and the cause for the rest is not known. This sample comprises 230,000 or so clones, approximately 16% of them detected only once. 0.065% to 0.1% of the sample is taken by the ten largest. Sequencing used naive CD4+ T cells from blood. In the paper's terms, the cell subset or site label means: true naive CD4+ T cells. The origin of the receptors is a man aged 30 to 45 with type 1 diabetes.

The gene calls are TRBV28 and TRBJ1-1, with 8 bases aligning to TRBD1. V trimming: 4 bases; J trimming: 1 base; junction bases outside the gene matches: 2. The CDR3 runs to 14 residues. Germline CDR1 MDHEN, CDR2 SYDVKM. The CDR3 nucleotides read TGTGCCAGCAGTTCGGACAGGGAGAACACTGAAGCTTTCTTT. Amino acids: CASSSDRENTEAFF.

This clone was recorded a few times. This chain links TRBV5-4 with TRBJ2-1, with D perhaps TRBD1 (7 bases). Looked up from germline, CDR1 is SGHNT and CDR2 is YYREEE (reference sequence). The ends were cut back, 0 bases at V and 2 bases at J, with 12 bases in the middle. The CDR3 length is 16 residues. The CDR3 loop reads CASSLAGDRAYNEQFF. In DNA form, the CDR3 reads TGTGCCAGCAGCTTGGCGGGAGACAGGGCCTACAATGAGCAGTTCTTC. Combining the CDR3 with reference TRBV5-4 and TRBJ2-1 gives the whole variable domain ETGVTQSPTHLIKTRGQQVTLRCSSQSGHNTVSWYQQALGQGPQFIFQYYREEENGRGNFPPRFSGLQFPNYSSELNVNALELDDSALYLCASSLAGDRAYNEQFFGPGTRLTVL.

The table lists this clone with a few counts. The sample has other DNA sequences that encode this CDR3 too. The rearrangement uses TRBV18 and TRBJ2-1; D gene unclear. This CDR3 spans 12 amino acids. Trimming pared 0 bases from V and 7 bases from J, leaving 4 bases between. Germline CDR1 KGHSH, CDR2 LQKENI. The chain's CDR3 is CASSPPRNEQFF. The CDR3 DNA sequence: TGTGCCAGCTCACCACCGCGGAATGAGCAGTTCTTC.

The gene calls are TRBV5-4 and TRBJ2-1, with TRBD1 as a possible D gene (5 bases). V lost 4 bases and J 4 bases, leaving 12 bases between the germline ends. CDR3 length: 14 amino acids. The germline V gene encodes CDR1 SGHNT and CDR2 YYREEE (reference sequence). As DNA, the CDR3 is TGTGCCAGCAGCATGGGCGACAGATACAATGAGCAGTTCTTC. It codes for CASSMGDRYNEQFF. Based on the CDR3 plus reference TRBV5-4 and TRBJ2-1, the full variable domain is ETGVTQSPTHLIKTRGQQVTLRCSSQSGHNTVSWYQQALGQGPQFIFQYYREEENGRGNFPPRFSGLQFPNYSSELNVNALELDDSALYLCASSMGDRYNEQFFGPGTRLTVL.

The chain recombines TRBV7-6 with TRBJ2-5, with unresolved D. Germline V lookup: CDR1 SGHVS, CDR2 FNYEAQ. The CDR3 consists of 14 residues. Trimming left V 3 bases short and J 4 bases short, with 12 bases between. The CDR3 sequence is CASSFAWGLETQYF. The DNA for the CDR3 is TGTGCCAGCAGCTTTGCATGGGGTTTAGAGACCCAGTACTTC.

CDR3 region: CASSLGTVQPQHF. CDR3 nucleotide sequence: TGTGCCAGCAGCCTAGGCACAGTTCAGCCCCAGCATTTT. The chain joins TRBV7-2 to TRBJ1-5; no clear D. Germline-derived CDR1 and CDR2 are SGHTA and FQGNSA. Trimming shortened V by 5 bases and J by 6 bases, and 11 bases separated the two germline ends. The CDR3 runs 13 residues.

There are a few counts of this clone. In nucleotides, the CDR3 is TGTGCCAGCAGCAAAGCGCGACTAGCGGGGTACAATGAGCAGTTCTTC. It is translated as CASSKARLAGYNEQFF. This chain connects TRBV21-1 to TRBJ2-1; the table calls TRBD2, which could not be checked here. TRBV21-1 is a pseudogene segment. The CDR3 consists of 16 residues.

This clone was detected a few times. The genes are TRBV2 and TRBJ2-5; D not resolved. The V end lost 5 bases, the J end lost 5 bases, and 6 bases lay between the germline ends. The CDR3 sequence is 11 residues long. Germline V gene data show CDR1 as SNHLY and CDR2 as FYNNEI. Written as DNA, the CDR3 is TGTGCCAGCAGTCTAATGGAGACCCAGTACTTC. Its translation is CASSLMETQYF.

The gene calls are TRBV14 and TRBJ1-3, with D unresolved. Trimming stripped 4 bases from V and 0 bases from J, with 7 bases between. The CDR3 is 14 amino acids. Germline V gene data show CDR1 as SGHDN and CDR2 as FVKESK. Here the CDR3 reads CASSPNSSGNTIYF. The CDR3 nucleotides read TGTGCCAGCAGCCCAAACAGCTCTGGAAACACCATATATTTT.

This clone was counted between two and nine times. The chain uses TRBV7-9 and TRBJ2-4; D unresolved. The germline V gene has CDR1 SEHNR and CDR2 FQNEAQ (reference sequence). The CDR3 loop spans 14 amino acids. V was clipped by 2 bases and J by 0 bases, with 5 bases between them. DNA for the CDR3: TGTGCCAGCAGCTTAATCCCAGCCAAAAACATTCAGTACTTC. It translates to CASSLIPAKNIQYF.

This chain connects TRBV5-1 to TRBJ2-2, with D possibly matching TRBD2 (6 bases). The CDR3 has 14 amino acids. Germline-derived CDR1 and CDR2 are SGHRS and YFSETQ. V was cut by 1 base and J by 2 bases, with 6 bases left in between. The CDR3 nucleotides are TGCGCCAGCAGCTTGACTAGCAACACCGGGGAGCTGTTTTTT. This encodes CASSLTSNTGELFF.

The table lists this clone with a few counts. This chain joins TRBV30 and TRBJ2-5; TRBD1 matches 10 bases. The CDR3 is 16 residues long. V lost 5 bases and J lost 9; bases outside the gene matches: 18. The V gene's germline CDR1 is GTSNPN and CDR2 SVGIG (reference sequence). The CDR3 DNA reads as TGTGCCTGGTCCTACTCCGGGACAGGGGATTCATGGGCCCAGTACTTC. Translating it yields CAWSYSGTGDSWAQYF.